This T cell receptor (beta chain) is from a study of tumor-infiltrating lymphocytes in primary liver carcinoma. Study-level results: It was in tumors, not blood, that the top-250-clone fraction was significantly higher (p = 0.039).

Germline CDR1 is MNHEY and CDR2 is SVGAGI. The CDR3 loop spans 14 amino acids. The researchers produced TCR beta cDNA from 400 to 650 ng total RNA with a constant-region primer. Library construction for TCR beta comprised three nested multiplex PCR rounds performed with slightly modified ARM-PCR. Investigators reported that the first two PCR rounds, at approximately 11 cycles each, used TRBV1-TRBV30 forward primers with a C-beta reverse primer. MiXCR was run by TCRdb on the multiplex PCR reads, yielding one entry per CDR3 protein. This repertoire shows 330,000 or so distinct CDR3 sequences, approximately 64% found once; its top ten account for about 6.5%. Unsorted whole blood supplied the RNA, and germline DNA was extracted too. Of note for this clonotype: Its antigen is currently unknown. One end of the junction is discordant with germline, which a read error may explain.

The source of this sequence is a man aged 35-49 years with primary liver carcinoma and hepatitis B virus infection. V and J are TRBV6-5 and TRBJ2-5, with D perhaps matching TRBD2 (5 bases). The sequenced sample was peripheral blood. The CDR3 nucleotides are TGTGCCAGCAGTTACTCGGCGGGTAGAGAGGCCCAGTACTTC. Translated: CASSYSAGREAQYF.